This paragraph reports one TCR beta chain. The antigen is undetermined. This CDR3 comprises 14 residues. Germline CDR1 reads SEHNR; CDR2 reads FQNEAQ (reference sequence). V lost 3 bases, J lost 4 bases, and 12 bases lay in between. This entry belongs to a study of CD8 T cells in ankylosing spondylitis. Whole-study results and caveats: In ankylosing spondylitis patients, matched synovial fluid reportedly showed significant enrichment of disease-linked clones. There was a TCR beta motif, made of roughly eight highly homologous variants, that appeared characteristic of ankylosing spondylitis blood. Disease-linked clones displayed a CD8+ phenotype and appeared relatively rarely in peripheral blood.

Library preparation for TCR beta used quantitative 5'-RACE with molecular barcodes. MiXCR was run by TCRdb on the 5' RACE reads, yielding one entry per CDR3 protein. This sample yields about 450,000 distinct CDR3 sequences, of which roughly 26% are seen a single time; roughly 1% belongs to the top ten. The V gene is TRBV7-9, the J gene TRBJ1-2; D unclear. The sequenced sample was blood, either unsorted or a sorted T cell fraction (not recorded which). The clonotype originates from a male donor with ankylosing spondylitis. This chain's CDR3 is CASSFGSISYGYTF. DNA of the CDR3: TGTGCCAGCAGCTTTGGGTCAATCAGCTATGGCTACACCTTC.